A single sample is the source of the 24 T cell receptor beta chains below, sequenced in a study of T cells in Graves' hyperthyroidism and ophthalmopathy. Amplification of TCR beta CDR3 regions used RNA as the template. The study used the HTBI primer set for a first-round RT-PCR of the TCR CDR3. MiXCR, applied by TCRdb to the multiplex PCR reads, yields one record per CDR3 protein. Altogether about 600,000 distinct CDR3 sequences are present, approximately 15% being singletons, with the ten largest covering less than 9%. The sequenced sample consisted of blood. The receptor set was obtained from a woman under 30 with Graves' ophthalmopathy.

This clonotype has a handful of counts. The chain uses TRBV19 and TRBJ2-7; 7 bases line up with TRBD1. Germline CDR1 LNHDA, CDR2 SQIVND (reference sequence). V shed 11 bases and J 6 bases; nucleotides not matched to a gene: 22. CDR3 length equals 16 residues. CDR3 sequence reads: CAASERQGATLREQYF. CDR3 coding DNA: TGTGCCGCCTCGGAGAGACAGGGAGCCACCCTACGCGAGCAGTACTTC.

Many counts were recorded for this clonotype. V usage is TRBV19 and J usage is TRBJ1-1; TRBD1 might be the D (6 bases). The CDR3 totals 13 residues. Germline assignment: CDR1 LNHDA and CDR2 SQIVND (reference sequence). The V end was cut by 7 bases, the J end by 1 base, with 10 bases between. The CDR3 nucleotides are TGTGCCAGTACGGAGACAGGGAACACTGAAGCTTTCTTT. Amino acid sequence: CASTETGNTEAFF.

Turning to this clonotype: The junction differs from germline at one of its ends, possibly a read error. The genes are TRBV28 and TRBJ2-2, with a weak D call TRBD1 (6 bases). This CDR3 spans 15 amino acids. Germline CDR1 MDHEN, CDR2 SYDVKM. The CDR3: CVSKFWTANTGELFF. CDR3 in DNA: TGTGTCAGCAAATTCTGGACAGCGAACACCGGGGAGCTGTTTTTT.

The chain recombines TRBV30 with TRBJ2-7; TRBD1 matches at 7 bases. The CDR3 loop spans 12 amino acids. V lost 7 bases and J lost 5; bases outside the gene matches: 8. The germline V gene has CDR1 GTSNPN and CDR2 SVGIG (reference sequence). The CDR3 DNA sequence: TGTGCCTCTGACAGGGAGTCCAACGAGCAGTACTTC. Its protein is CASDRESNEQYF.

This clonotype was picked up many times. The CDR3 DNA sequence: TGCAGTGCTAGGGATAGGGCTCAATACGAGCAGTACTTC. Protein sequence: CSARDRAQYEQYF. The chain recombines TRBV20-1 with TRBJ2-7; D gene ambiguous. With 3 bases removed from V and 4 bases from J, the gap between germline ends came to 13 bases. The CDR3 runs to 13 residues. CDR1 and CDR2 (germline): DFQATT, SNEGSKA (reference sequence).

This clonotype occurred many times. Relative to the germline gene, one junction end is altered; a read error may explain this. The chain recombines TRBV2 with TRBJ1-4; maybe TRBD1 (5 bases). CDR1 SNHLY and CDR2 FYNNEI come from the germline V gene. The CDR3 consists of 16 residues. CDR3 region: CASSPFRQSLNEKLSF. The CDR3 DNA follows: TGTGCCAGCAGTCCTTTCAGACAGAGCCTTAATGAAAAACTGTCTTTT.

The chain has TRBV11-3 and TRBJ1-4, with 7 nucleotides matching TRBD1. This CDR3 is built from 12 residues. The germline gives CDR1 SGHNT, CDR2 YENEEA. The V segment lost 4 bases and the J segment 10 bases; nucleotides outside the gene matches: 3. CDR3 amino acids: CASSSRGGKLFF. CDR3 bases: TGTGCCAGCAGCTCCAGGGGGGGAAAACTGTTTTTT.

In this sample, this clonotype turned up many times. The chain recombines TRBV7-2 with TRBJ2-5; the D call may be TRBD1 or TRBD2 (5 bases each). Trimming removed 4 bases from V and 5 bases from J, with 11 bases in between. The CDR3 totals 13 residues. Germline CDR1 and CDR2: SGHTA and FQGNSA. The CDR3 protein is CASSWGPGETQYF. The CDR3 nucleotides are TGTGCCAGCAGCTGGGGACCGGGGGAGACCCAGTACTTC. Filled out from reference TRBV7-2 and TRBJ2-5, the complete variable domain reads GAGVSQSPSNKVTEKGKDVELRCDPISGHTALYWYRQSLGQGLEFLIYFQGNSAPDKSGLPSDRFSAERTGGSVSTLTIQRTQQEDSAVYLCASSWGPGETQYFGPGTRLLVL.

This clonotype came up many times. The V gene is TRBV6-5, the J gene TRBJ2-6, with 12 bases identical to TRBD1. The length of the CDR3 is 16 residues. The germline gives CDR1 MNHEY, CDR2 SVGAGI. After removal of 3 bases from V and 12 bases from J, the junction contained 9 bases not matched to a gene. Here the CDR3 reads CASSYTGQGAARVLTF. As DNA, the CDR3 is TGTGCCAGCAGTTATACGGGACAGGGGGCCGCGCGCGTCCTGACTTTC.

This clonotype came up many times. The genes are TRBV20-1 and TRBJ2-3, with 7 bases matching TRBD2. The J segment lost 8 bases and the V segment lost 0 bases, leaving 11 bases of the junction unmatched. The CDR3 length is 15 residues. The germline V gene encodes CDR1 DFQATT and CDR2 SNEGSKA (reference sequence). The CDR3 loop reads CSAREAGEARGTQYF. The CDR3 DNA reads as TGCAGTGCTAGAGAGGCGGGAGAGGCCCGGGGTACGCAGTATTTT.

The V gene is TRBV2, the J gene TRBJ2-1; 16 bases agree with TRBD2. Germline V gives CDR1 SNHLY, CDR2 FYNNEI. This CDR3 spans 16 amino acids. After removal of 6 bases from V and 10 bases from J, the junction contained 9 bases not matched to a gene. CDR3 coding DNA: TGTGCCAGCAGGGGACTAGCGGGAGGGCTCTCTGGGGAGCAGTTCTTC. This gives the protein CASRGLAGGLSGEQFF.

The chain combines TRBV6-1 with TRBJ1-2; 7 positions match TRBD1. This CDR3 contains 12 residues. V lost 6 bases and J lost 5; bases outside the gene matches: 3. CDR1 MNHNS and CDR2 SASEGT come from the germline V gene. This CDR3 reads CASRGTVYGYTF. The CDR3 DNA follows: TGTGCCAGCAGAGGGACAGTTTATGGCTACACCTTC.

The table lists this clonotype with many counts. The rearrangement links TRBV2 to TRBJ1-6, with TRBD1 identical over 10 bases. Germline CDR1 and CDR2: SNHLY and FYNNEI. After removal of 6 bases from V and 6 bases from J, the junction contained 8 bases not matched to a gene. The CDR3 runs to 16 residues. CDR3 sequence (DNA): TGTGCCAGCAGACCACTTGGGACAGGGGCTAATTCACCCCTCCACTTT. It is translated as CASRPLGTGANSPLHF.

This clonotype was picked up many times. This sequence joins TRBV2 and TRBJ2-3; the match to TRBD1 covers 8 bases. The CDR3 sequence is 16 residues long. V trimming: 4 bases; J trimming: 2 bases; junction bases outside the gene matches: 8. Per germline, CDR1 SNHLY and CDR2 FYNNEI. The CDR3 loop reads CASSGPGGWYTDTQYF. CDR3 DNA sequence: TGTGCCAGCAGTGGCCCAGGGGGCTGGTACACAGATACGCAGTATTTT. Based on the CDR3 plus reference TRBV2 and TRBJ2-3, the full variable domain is EPEVTQTPSHQVTQMGQEVILRCVPISNHLYFYWYRQILGQKVEFLVSFYNNEISEKSEIFDDQFSVERPDGSNFTLKIRSTKLEDSAMYFCASSGPGGWYTDTQYFGPGTRLTVL.

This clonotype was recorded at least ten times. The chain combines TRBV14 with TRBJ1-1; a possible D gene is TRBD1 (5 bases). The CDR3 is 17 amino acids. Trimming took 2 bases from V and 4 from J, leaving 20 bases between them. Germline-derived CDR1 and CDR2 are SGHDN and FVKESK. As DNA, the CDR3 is TGTGCCAGCAGCCAATGGGCCGGGACCCTCCTCGGCACTGAAGCTTTCTTT. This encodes CASSQWAGTLLGTEAFF.

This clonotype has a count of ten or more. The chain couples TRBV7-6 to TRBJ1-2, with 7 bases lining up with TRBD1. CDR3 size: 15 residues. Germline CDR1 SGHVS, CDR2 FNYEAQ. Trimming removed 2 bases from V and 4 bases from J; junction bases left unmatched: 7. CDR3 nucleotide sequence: TGTGCCAGCAGCTTATCGGTGACAGGGCTCTATGGCTACACCTTC. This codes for CASSLSVTGLYGYTF.

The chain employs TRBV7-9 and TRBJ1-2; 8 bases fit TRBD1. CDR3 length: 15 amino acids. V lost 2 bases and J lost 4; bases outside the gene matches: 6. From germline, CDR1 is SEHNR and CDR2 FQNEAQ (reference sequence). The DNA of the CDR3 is TGTGCCAGCAGCTTAACAGGGGGGTCGGGCTATGGCTACACCTTC. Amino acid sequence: CASSLTGGSGYGYTF.

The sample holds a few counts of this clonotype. As DNA, the CDR3 is TGTGCCAGCAGCCACAGACAGGGGTATCGCAATCAGCCCCAGCATTTT. This gives the protein CASSHRQGYRNQPQHF. The chain combines TRBV5-8 with TRBJ1-5; TRBD1 matches at 8 bases. This CDR3 has 16 amino acids. With V trimmed by 4 bases and J by 2 bases, 8 bases remained unmatched. Germline V lookup: CDR1 SGHTS, CDR2 YDEGEE.

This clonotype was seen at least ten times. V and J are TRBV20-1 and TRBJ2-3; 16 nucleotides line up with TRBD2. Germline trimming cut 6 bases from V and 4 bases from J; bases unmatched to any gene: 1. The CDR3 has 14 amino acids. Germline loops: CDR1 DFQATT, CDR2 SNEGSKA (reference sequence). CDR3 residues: CSAGTSGRADTQYF. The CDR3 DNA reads TGCAGTGCGGGGACTAGCGGGAGGGCAGATACGCAGTATTTT.

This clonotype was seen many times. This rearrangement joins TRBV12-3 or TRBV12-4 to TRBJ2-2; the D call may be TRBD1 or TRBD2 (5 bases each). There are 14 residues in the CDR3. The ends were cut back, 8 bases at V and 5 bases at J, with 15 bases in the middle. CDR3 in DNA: TGTGCCAGCCGAAAGGGGACCTGGACCGGGGAGCTGTTTTTT. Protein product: CASRKGTWTGELFF.

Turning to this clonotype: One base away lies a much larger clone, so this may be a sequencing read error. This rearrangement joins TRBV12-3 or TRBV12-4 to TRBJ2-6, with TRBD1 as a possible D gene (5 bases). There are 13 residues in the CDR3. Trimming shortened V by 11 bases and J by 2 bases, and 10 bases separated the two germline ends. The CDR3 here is CAGKGAGANVLTF. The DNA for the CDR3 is TGTGCCGGCAAAGGGGCTGGGGCCAACGTCCTGACTTTC.

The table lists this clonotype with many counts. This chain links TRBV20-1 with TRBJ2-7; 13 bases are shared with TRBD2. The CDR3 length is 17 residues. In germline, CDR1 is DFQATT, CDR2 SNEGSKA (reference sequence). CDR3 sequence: CTGLAGVKEPLGLEQYF. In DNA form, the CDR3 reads TGCACCGGACTAGCGGGAGTAAAAGAGCCCCTGGGACTCGAGCAGTACTTC.

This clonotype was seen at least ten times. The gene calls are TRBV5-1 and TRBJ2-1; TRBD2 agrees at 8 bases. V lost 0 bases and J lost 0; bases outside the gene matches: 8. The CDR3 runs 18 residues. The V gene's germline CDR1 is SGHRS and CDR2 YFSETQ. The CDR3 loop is CASSLDTASGPSYNEQFF. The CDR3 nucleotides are TGCGCCAGCAGCTTGGATACGGCTAGCGGGCCCTCCTACAATGAGCAGTTCTTC.

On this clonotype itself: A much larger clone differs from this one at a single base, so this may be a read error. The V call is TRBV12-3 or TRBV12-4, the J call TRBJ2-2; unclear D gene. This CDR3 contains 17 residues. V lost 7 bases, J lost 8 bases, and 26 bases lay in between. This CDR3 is CASTLMWTVTDGGELFF. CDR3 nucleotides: TGTGCCAGCACTCTAATGTGGACGGTGACCGATGGTGGGGAGCTGTTTTTT.